The subject of this entry is one TCR beta chain. This CDR3 is 17 amino acids long. Germline V lookup: CDR1 ENHRY, CDR2 SYGVKD. V dropped 10 bases and J dropped 0 bases, with 22 bases sitting between them. The data derive from a study of identical twins. A universal primer site arose from template switching, and cDNA bore unique molecular identifiers. MiXCR, applied by TCRdb to the 5' RACE reads, yields one record per CDR3 protein. The repertoire has hundreds of thousands of distinct CDR3 sequences, approximately 22% of them found once; the top ten carry around 4.5%. These data also formed part of another study, on T cells expressing NK-cell markers. That work states: The study drew TCR beta repertoires from sorted CD3+CD56+NKG2C+, CD3+CD56+NKG2C- and CD3+CD56-NKG2C+ T cells.

The sequenced sample consisted of PBMCs. This clonotype originated in a woman between 18 and 29 years old in good health. The chain combines TRBV10-3 with TRBJ2-1, with D perhaps matching TRBD1 or TRBD2 (6 bases each). CDR3 amino acids: CATRGGRVSPSYNEQFF. CDR3 DNA sequence: TGTGCCACCCGAGGGGGGCGGGTTTCCCCCTCCTACAATGAGCAGTTCTTC.